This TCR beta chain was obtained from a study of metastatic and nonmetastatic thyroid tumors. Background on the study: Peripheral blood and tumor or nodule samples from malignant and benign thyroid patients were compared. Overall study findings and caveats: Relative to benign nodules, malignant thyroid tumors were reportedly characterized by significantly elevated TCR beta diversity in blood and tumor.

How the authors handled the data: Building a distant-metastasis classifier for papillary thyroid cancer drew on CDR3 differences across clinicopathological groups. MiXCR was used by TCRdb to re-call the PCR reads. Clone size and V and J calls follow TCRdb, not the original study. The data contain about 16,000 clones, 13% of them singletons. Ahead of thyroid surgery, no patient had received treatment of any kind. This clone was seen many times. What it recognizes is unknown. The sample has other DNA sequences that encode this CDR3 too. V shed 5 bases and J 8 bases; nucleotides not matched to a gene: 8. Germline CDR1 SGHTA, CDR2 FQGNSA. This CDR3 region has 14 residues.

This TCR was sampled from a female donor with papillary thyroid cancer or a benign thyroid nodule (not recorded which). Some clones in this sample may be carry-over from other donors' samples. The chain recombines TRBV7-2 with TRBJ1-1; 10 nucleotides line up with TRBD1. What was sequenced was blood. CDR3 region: CASSPGTGAGEAFF. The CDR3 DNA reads TGTGCCAGCAGCCCCGGGACAGGGGCCGGAGAAGCTTTCTTT.